This is a list of T cell receptor beta chains from one sample in a study of blood T cell repertoires in COVID-19. The method was immunoSEQ multiplex PCR; TCRdb's version includes in-frame clones alone and lacks a portion of them. The table includes some 370,000 clones, roughly 90% detected once. Material for sequencing was peripheral blood. Receptors were obtained from a man between 35 and 55 years old with acute or convalescent COVID-19. Both conserved end residues are part of each CDR3. The D gene is left open where the match is weak. Part of the rows lack a size; the others show once, few, many or a class for expanded clones.

j_call	d_call	clone_size	v_call	cdr3_aa	cdr3_nt
TRBJ1-6	TRBD1	NA	TRBV6-2/TRBV6-3	CASSLTGGAYNSPLHF	TGTGCCAGCAGCTTGACAGGGGGCGCGTATAATTCACCCCTCCACTTT
TRBJ2-1	TRBD2	NA	TRBV7-9	CASSLVNLNPGLASSEQFF	TGTGCCAGCAGCTTAGTTAATTTAAACCCGGGACTAGCGAGTAGTGAGCAGTTCTTC
TRBJ1-2	TRBD1	NA	TRBV7-2	CASSKQGADNYGYTF	TGTGCCAGCAGCAAACAGGGGGCAGATAACTATGGCTACACCTTC
TRBJ1-2	TRBD1	NA	TRBV5-1	CASSPRQGNYGYTF	TGCGCCAGCAGCCCCCGACAGGGCAACTATGGCTACACCTTC
TRBJ1-2	NA	NA	TRBV1	CTSSQELCRQVDYTF	TGCACCAGCAGCCAAGAATTGTGCAGGCAGGTTGACTACACCTTC
TRBJ2-4	TRBD2	NA	TRBV6-1	CASSETSGSVFWYF	TGTGCCAGCAGTGAGACTAGCGGGAGCGTGTTTTGGTACTTC
TRBJ1-1	TRBD1	NA	TRBV28	CASYGQVKAFF	TGTGCCAGCTACGGACAGGTGAAAGCTTTCTTT
TRBJ2-7	TRBD2	NA	TRBV9	CASSVGAGSAYEQYF	TGTGCCAGCAGCGTAGGAGCGGGAAGTGCCTACGAGCAGTACTTC
TRBJ2-2	NA	NA	TRBV27	CASSFGSPGELFF	TGTGCCAGCAGTTTTGGGAGTCCCGGGGAGCTGTTTTTT
TRBJ1-1	NA	NA	TRBV19	CASSLRGGGTEAFF	TGTGCCAGTAGTCTGCGTGGGGGGGGCACTGAAGCTTTCTTT
TRBJ1-2	NA	NA	TRBV12-3/TRBV12-4	CASSSSGGVYTF	TGTGCCAGCAGTTCATCCGGGGGGGTCTACACCTTC
TRBJ2-3	TRBD2	NA	TRBV6-4	CASSAGLAGGADTQYF	TGTGCCAGCAGTGCTGGACTAGCGGGAGGGGCAGATACGCAGTATTTT
TRBJ1-1	NA	NA	TRBV4-2	CASSPEGREAEAFF	TGTGCCAGCAGCCCGGAGGGCAGGGAGGCTGAAGCTTTCTTT
TRBJ1-3	NA	NA	TRBV6-5	CASSPGLRNTIYF	TGTGCCAGCAGCCCGGGACTCCGAAACACCATATATTTT
TRBJ1-5	NA	NA	TRBV6-5	CASSYSRSQPQHF	TGTGCCAGCAGTTACTCGAGATCTCAGCCCCAGCATTTT
TRBJ2-2	TRBD1	NA	TRBV7-3	CASSPTGTGELFF	TGTGCCAGCAGCCCGACAGGGACCGGGGAGCTGTTTTTT
TRBJ2-4	NA	NA	TRBV2	CASSGSRLAKNIQYF	TGTGCCAGCAGTGGTAGTAGACTAGCCAAAAACATTCAGTACTTC
TRBJ1-2	NA	NA	TRBV2	CASSAIGQNYGYTF	TGTGCCAGCAGTGCTATCGGACAGAACTATGGCTACACCTTC
TRBJ1-5	NA	NA	TRBV19	CASKGKGNQPQHF	TGTGCCAGTAAGGGGAAGGGCAATCAGCCCCAGCATTTT
TRBJ2-7	TRBD1	NA	TRBV15	CATSTWDSSYEQYF	TGTGCCACCAGCACTTGGGACAGCTCCTACGAGCAGTACTTC
TRBJ2-2	TRBD1	NA	TRBV7-9	CASSWPGQEADTGELFF	TGTGCCAGCAGCTGGCCGGGACAGGAGGCGGACACCGGGGAGCTGTTTTTT
TRBJ2-1	TRBD1	NA	TRBV3-1/TRBV3-2	CASSPRDREYNEQFF	TGTGCCAGCAGCCCACGGGACAGGGAATACAATGAGCAGTTCTTC
TRBJ2-2	NA	NA	TRBV6-5	CASSQYGQTGELFF	TGTGCCAGCAGTCAATATGGACAAACCGGGGAGCTGTTTTTT
TRBJ2-7	TRBD1	NA	TRBV4-3	CASSQDSGTGIYEQYF	TGCGCCAGCAGCCAAGATTCCGGGACAGGGATCTACGAGCAGTACTTC
TRBJ2-1	NA	NA	TRBV30	CAWTSSLGRSYNEQFF	TGTGCCTGGACCTCCTCGCTGGGGAGGTCCTACAATGAGCAGTTCTTC
TRBJ2-1	NA	once	TRBV3-1/TRBV3-2	CASSPRTLGVYEQFF	TGTGCCAGCAGCCCCCGGACTCTTGGAGTCTATGAGCAGTTCTTC
TRBJ1-1	NA	NA	TRBV28	CASSFHRVDPGKKNTEAFF	TGTGCCAGCAGTTTTCATCGGGTGGACCCCGGGAAGAAGAACACTGAAGCTTTCTTT
TRBJ1-3	NA	once	TRBV2	CASSEGGSGNTIYF	TGTGCCAGCAGTGAAGGCGGCTCTGGAAACACCATATATTTT
TRBJ1-6	NA	NA	TRBV27	CASSPWDSRSPLHF	TGTGCCAGCAGCCCATGGGACTCCCGGTCACCCCTCCACTTT
TRBJ1-1	TRBD1	NA	TRBV5-1	CASSFDRATEAFF	TGCGCCAGCAGCTTCGACAGGGCAACTGAAGCTTTCTTT
TRBJ2-1	NA	once	TRBV5-8	CASSPGIGRGSSYNEQFF	TGTGCCAGCAGCCCCGGCATTGGGAGGGGGAGCTCCTACAATGAGCAGTTCTTC
TRBJ2-5	NA	NA	TRBV5-1	CASSLGAATSGETQYF	TGCGCCAGCAGCTTGGGGGCCGCTACTAGTGGTGAGACCCAGTACTTC
TRBJ1-1	TRBD1	few	TRBV7-8	CASSFGQGRTEAFF	TGTGCCAGCAGCTTTGGACAGGGGAGGACTGAAGCTTTCTTT
TRBJ1-1	NA	NA	TRBV5-1	CASSGTLGRNTEAFF	TGCGCCAGCAGCGGGACTTTAGGTCGGAACACTGAAGCTTTCTTT
TRBJ1-3	NA	NA	TRBV7-9	CASSLYGVGSGNTIYF	TGTGCCAGCAGCTTATACGGGGTAGGGTCTGGAAACACCATATATTTT
TRBJ2-7	TRBD2	NA	TRBV5-4	CASSSFASGRSYEQYF	TGTGCCAGCAGCTCTTTCGCTAGCGGGAGATCCTACGAGCAGTACTTC
TRBJ1-1	TRBD1	NA	TRBV18	CASSTGVGTEAFF	TGTGCCAGCTCCACAGGGGTTGGCACTGAAGCTTTCTTT
TRBJ1-5	NA	once	TRBV6-6	CASKGDKGGQPQHF	TGTGCCAGCAAGGGGGATAAGGGCGGTCAGCCCCAGCATTTT
TRBJ1-2	NA	NA	TRBV18	CASSPPEGMNYGYTF	TGTGCCAGCTCACCACCGGAGGGAATGAACTATGGCTACACCTTC
TRBJ2-7	NA	NA	TRBV6-5	CASSDTFTSYEQYF	TGTGCCAGCAGCGACACGTTTACGTCCTACGAGCAGTACTTC
TRBJ2-7	NA	NA	TRBV3-1/TRBV3-2	CASSEFGVYEQYF	TGTGCCAGCAGCGAGTTCGGGGTCTACGAGCAGTACTTC
TRBJ1-2	NA	NA	TRBV15	CATSRTANYGYTF	TGTGCCACCAGCAGGACAGCTAACTATGGCTACACCTTC
TRBJ1-2	NA	NA	TRBV5-1	CASSIQVSGTGYTF	TGCGCCAGCAGCATACAGGTGTCGGGTACTGGCTACACCTTC